One and the same sample provided the 24 T cell receptor beta chains below, sequenced in a study of OX40 agonist ivuxolimab in advanced cancers. The repertoire was sequenced with immunoSEQ multiplex PCR; TCRdb's copy has only in-frame clones and lacks some. The sample consists of about 74,000 clones, 80% to 85% of them appearing once. The material was CD4+ or CD8+ T cells sorted from blood, obtained in a trial of the OX40 agonist ivuxolimab. All receptors derive from an adult with an advanced solid tumor such as melanoma, head and neck, liver or kidney cancer.

The table lists this clone with a few counts. The chain is built from TRBV11-3 and TRBJ2-1; TRBD1 might be the D (6 bases). The germline V and J ends were trimmed by 5 bases and 6 bases, with 20 bases remaining between them. Germline V gene lookup returns CDR1 SGHNT and CDR2 YENEEA. This CDR3 region has 16 residues. CDR3 protein: CASSARTGQRSNEQFF. CDR3 bases: TGTGCCAGCAGCGCCCGCACGGGACAACGAAGCAATGAGCAGTTCTTC. The full variable domain, in which reference TRBV11-3 and TRBJ2-1 provide the parts outside the CDR3, is EAGVVQSPRYKIIEKKQPVAFWCNPISGHNTLYWYLQNLGQGPELLIRYENEEAVDDSQLPKDRFSAERLKGVDSTLKIQPAELGDSAVYLCASSARTGQRSNEQFFGPGTRLTVL.

The chain joins TRBV7-3 to TRBJ2-3; D unresolved. The length of the CDR3 is 16 residues. The germline V gene encodes CDR1 SGHTA and CDR2 FQGTGA. V was clipped by 1 base and J by 1 base, with 12 bases between them. CDR3 region: CASSLKPSWGTDTQYF. The CDR3 DNA reads as TGTGCCAGCAGCTTAAAACCGTCCTGGGGCACAGATACGCAGTATTTT.

This sequence joins TRBV6-1 and TRBJ2-3; 8 positions match TRBD2. Germline trimming cut 6 bases from V and 0 bases from J; bases unmatched to any gene: 5. Germline assignment: CDR1 MNHNS and CDR2 SASEGT. The CDR3 has 15 residues. CDR3 in amino acids: CASRFSGGSTDTQYF. For the CDR3, the DNA is TGTGCCAGCAGGTTCAGCGGGGGTAGCACAGATACGCAGTATTTT.

J is TRBJ2-5 and V is TRBV20-1; unclear D gene. Trimming took 5 bases from V and 7 from J, leaving 8 bases between them. CDR3 size: 10 residues. CDR1 and CDR2 (germline): DFQATT, SNEGSKA (reference sequence). Here the CDR3 DNA reads TGCAGTGCTGTCCGGCGGACCCAGTACTTC. Translating it yields CSAVRRTQYF.

The genes are TRBV7-3 and TRBJ1-2; TRBD1 matches at 7 bases. CDR3 length equals 16 residues. After removal of 6 bases from V and 0 bases from J, the junction contained 10 bases not matched to a gene. From germline, CDR1 is SGHTA and CDR2 FQGTGA. CDR3 residues: CASSPGGTEANYGYTF. CDR3 DNA sequence: TGTGCCAGCAGTCCAGGGGGGACGGAAGCTAACTATGGCTACACCTTC.

The chain couples TRBV4-3 to TRBJ2-7, with a weak D call TRBD2 (5 bases). The CDR3 spans 14 residues. Germline V gives CDR1 LGHNA, CDR2 YSLEER. Trimming took 1 base from V and 2 from J, leaving 9 bases between them. As DNA, the CDR3 is TGCGCCAGCAGCCAAGGGACGGAGGCCTACGAGCAGTACTTC. Protein sequence: CASSQGTEAYEQYF.

The chain links TRBV29-1 to TRBJ2-5; 7 nucleotides align to TRBD2. The J segment lost 10 bases and the V segment lost 7 bases, leaving 15 bases of the junction unmatched. Germline V gene sequence: CDR1 SQVTM, CDR2 ANQGSEA. This CDR3 spans 13 amino acids. CDR3 DNA sequence: TGCAGCGCTGCATCGGGACTACGGGGCGGCCAGTACTTC. This encodes CSAASGLRGGQYF. Based on the CDR3 plus reference TRBV29-1 and TRBJ2-5, the full variable domain is SAVISQKPSRDICQRGTSLTIQCQVDSQVTMMFWYRQQPGQSLTLIATANQGSEATYESGFVIDKFPISRPNLTFSTLTVSNMSPEDSSIYLCSAASGLRGGQYFGPGTRLLVL.

The gene calls are TRBV5-1 and TRBJ1-1; 11 bases are a match to TRBD1. The CDR3 extends over 14 amino acids. In germline, CDR1 is SGHRS, CDR2 YFSETQ. J lost 5 bases, V lost 3 bases, and 3 bases had no gene match. The CDR3 DNA reads as TGCGCCAGCAGCTCGGACAGGGGGCTGACTGAAGCTTTCTTT. Its translation: CASSSDRGLTEAFF.

The table lists this clone with a few counts. The rearrangement joins TRBV9 to TRBJ1-2; D possibly corresponds to TRBD1 (5 bases). CDR1 is SGDLS and CDR2 is YYNGEE in the germline V gene. The CDR3 contains 14 residues. Trimming stripped 6 bases from V and 8 bases from J, with 20 bases between. The CDR3 region is CASTIKPGTGGYTF. The CDR3 DNA reads TGTGCCAGCACCATAAAGCCGGGGACCGGGGGCTACACCTTC. The full variable domain, its missing parts supplied by reference TRBV9 and TRBJ1-2, is DSGVTQTPKHLITATGQRVTLRCSPRSGDLSVYWYQQSLDQGLQFLIQYYNGEERAKGNILERFSAQQFPDLHSELNLSSLELGDSALYFCASTIKPGTGGYTFGSGTRLTVV.

This chain links TRBV12-5 with TRBJ2-3; either TRBD1 or TRBD2 may fit D (6 bases each). Trimming left V 6 bases short and J 6 bases short, with 16 bases between. The CDR3 is made up of 14 amino acids. Germline values: CDR1 LGHNT, CDR2 FRNRAP. CDR3 sequence: CASGSMIGGDTQYF. The CDR3 bases are TGTGCTAGTGGCTCAATGATAGGGGGGGATACGCAGTATTTT. Variable domain in full (rest from reference TRBV12-5 and TRBJ2-3): DARVTQTPRHKVTEMGQEVTMRCQPILGHNTVFWYRQTMMQGLELLAYFRNRAPLDDSGMPKDRFSAEMPDATLATLKIQPSEPRDSAVYFCASGSMIGGDTQYFGPGTRLTVL.

The V gene is TRBV9, the J gene TRBJ1-1, with D tentatively TRBD1 (5 bases). Trimming took 4 bases from V and 1 from J, leaving 11 bases between them. The length of the CDR3 is 14 residues. Germline V gene data show CDR1 as SGDLS and CDR2 as YYNGEE. The CDR3 sequence is CASSKRQGNTEAFF. For the CDR3, the DNA is TGTGCCAGCAGCAAACGCCAGGGGAACACTGAAGCTTTCTTT.

A single count supports this clone. The rearrangement links TRBV27 to TRBJ2-2; D gene ambiguous. Germline CDR1 is MNHEY and CDR2 is SMNVEV (reference sequence). The V and J ends lost 3 bases and 2 bases respectively, with 10 bases between them. The CDR3 has 15 residues. CDR3: CASSFRLTNTGELFF. CDR3 DNA sequence: TGTGCCAGCAGTTTTAGGTTGACAAACACCGGGGAGCTGTTTTTT.

This rearrangement joins TRBV4-1 to TRBJ1-3; D unresolved. V was trimmed by 3 bases and J by 0 bases, leaving 18 bases between them. The germline V gene encodes CDR1 MGHRA and CDR2 YSYEKL. CDR3 length: 18 residues. CDR3 sequence: CASSQPLVFGSSGNTIYF. The CDR3 bases are TGCGCCAGCAGCCAGCCTCTGGTCTTCGGGAGCTCTGGAAACACCATATATTTT.

DNA of the CDR3: TGTGCCAGCAGTTTTACTAGCGGGGCCTACAATGAGCAGTTCTTC. Residues: CASSFTSGAYNEQFF. This chain links TRBV28 with TRBJ2-1; 10 bases map to TRBD2. After removal of 3 bases from V and 2 bases from J, the junction contained 1 base not matched to a gene. Looked up from germline, CDR1 is MDHEN and CDR2 is SYDVKM. The CDR3 length is 15 residues. Full variable domain (outside the CDR3, taken from reference TRBV28 and TRBJ2-1): DVKVTQSSRYLVKRTGEKVFLECVQDMDHENMFWYRQDPGLGLRLIYFSYDVKMKEKGDIPEGYSVSREKKERFSLILESASTNQTSMYLCASSFTSGAYNEQFFGPGTRLTVL.

Of note for this clone: Other DNA sequences in this sample translate to the same CDR3. The CDR3 DNA is TGTGCCAGCTCAGCGGGACTAGCGGGAGTCGGGGAGCTGTTTTTT. This gives the protein CASSAGLAGVGELFF. This chain links TRBV18 with TRBJ2-2; 14 nucleotides agree with TRBD2. The CDR3 is made up of 15 amino acids. V was clipped by 5 bases and J by 7 bases; unmatched bases: 3. The germline gives CDR1 KGHSH, CDR2 LQKENI. The full variable domain, in which reference TRBV18 and TRBJ2-2 provide the parts outside the CDR3, is NAGVMQNPRHLVRRRGQEARLRCSPMKGHSHVYWYRQLPEEGLKFMVYLQKENIIDESGMPKERFSAEFPKEGPSILRIQQVVRGDSAAYFCASSAGLAGVGELFFGEGSRLTVL.

The gene calls are TRBV7-9 and TRBJ2-1; possible D gene TRBD1, 5 bases. Looked up from germline, CDR1 is SEHNR and CDR2 is FQNEAQ (reference sequence). V gave up 4 bases and J gave up 4 bases, with 14 bases separating them. This CDR3 comprises 15 residues. CDR3 DNA: TGTGCCAGCAGCTCGGTAAAGGGGCAGTACAATGAGCAGTTCTTC. It specifies CASSSVKGQYNEQFF.

The J gene is TRBJ2-7, the V gene TRBV10-3; a weak D match, TRBD1 (6 bases). The CDR3 loop spans 13 amino acids. CDR1 is ENHRY and CDR2 is SYGVKD in the germline V gene. The germline V and J ends were trimmed by 5 bases and 2 bases, with 10 bases remaining between them. In DNA form, the CDR3 reads TGTGCCATCAGTCCAGGGGACACCTACGAGCAGTACTTC. Amino acids: CAISPGDTYEQYF.

The chain couples TRBV5-1 to TRBJ2-1; maybe TRBD2 (5 bases). CDR1 and CDR2 from the germline V gene are SGHRS and YFSETQ. The germline V and J ends were trimmed by 3 bases and 5 bases, with 9 bases remaining between them. The CDR3 extends over 13 amino acids. CDR3 sequence reads: CASSYGIHNEQFF. DNA of the CDR3: TGCGCCAGCAGCTACGGGATACACAATGAGCAGTTCTTC.

Only a few counts were recorded for this clone. The rearrangement joins TRBV6-1 to TRBJ1-2, with D unclear. CDR3 size: 12 residues. Germline CDR1 and CDR2: MNHNS and SASEGT. The V end was cut by 6 bases, the J end by 5 bases, with 10 bases between. The chain's CDR3 is CASRRARYGYTF. CDR3 nucleotides: TGTGCCAGCAGGCGGGCGCGTTATGGCTACACCTTC.

The gene calls are TRBV28 and TRBJ2-6; 7 bases are shared with TRBD2. J was trimmed by 0 bases and V by 3 bases; bases with no gene match: 5. The length of the CDR3 is 17 residues. Germline V gene sequence: CDR1 MDHEN, CDR2 SYDVKM. The DNA of the CDR3 is TGTGCCAGCAGTTTGATGAGCGGGGCCTCTGGGGCCAACGTCCTGACTTTC. It yields the protein CASSLMSGASGANVLTF.

The chain carries TRBV23-1 and TRBJ2-4; TRBD2 matches at 12 bases. TRBV23-1 is flagged as an ORF with uncertain function. The V segment lost 8 bases and the J segment 0 bases; nucleotides outside the gene matches: 11. This CDR3 is 18 amino acids long. CDR3 sequence (DNA): TGCGCCAGCCTCCGCGGACTAGCGGGGATCCTAGCCAAAAACATTCAGTACTTC. Translation: CASLRGLAGILAKNIQYF.

V usage is TRBV4-1 and J usage is TRBJ1-5; D ambiguous. The CDR3 has 16 residues. From germline, CDR1 is MGHRA and CDR2 YSYEKL. V dropped 1 base and J dropped 2 bases, with 12 bases sitting between them. CDR3 amino acids: CASSQVGGSGNQPQHF. CDR3 in DNA: TGCGCCAGCAGCCAAGTGGGCGGATCGGGCAATCAGCCCCAGCATTTT.

This clone was detected only a few times. This chain joins TRBV5-1 and TRBJ1-1; TRBD1 might be the D (6 bases). Germline CDR1 and CDR2: SGHRS and YFSETQ. The CDR3 has 14 amino acids. Trimming cost V 4 bases and J 6 bases, with 16 bases left between them. DNA of the CDR3: TGCGCCAGCAGCACGGGGGACAAGGTGGCTGAAGCTTTCTTT. It yields the protein CASSTGDKVAEAFF. The full variable domain, with the rest looked up from reference TRBV5-1 and TRBJ1-1, is KAGVTQTPRYLIKTRGQQVTLSCSPISGHRSVSWYQQTPGQGLQFLFEYFSETQRNKGNFPGRFSGRQFSNSRSEMNVSTLELGDSALYLCASSTGDKVAEAFFGQGTRLTVV.

CDR3 region: CASSPQGGGTEAFF. The CDR3 nucleotides read TGTGCCAGCAGCCCCCAGGGAGGAGGCACTGAAGCTTTCTTT. The V gene is TRBV7-3, the J gene TRBJ1-1; D is possibly TRBD1 (5 bases). This CDR3 spans 14 amino acids. V lost 5 bases and J 4 bases, leaving 14 bases between the germline ends. CDR1 and CDR2 from the germline V gene are SGHTA and FQGTGA.